This passage covers 10 T cell receptor beta chains from one sample sequenced in a study of a mutant IDH1 vaccine in newly diagnosed glioma. Produced via immunoSEQ multiplex PCR; TCRdb's table is partial and in-frame only. The sample has about 60,000 clones; under 85% are singletons. The antigens for these receptors are not known. This sample's time point: week 11, during vaccination. Mutant IDH1 20-mer peptide, at 300 ug, made up each vaccine dose, with topical imiquimod. Specimen: PBMCs, collected from a glioma patient whose treatment included an IDH1 peptide vaccine. These receptors all stem from a man aged 25-45 years with glioma.

The J gene is TRBJ1-6, the V gene TRBV6-5, with unresolved D. Germline V CDR1 and CDR2: MNHEY, SVGAGI. The CDR3 length is 13 residues. Trimming removed 5 bases at V and 7 bases at J, with 9 bases between. Here the CDR3 reads CASSRVRNSPLHF. The CDR3 coding sequence is TGTGCCAGCAGTCGGGTGCGGAATTCACCCCTCCACTTT.

V and J are TRBV2 and TRBJ2-3, with 8 bases identical to TRBD1. The CDR3 length is 15 residues. V was clipped by 6 bases and J by 1 base; unmatched bases: 6. CDR1 is SNHLY, CDR2 FYNNEI, per germline. CDR3 region: CASSKDRARTDTQYF. The CDR3 nucleotides read TGTGCCAGCAGCAAGGACAGGGCGCGCACAGATACGCAGTATTTT.

J is TRBJ2-5 and V is TRBV19, with TRBD2 matching 9 bases. Germline V gene sequence: CDR1 LNHDA, CDR2 SQIVND (reference sequence). CDR3 length: 17 amino acids. Trimming cost V 5 bases and J 1 base; bases outside gene matches: 11. The CDR3 sequence is CASSLSRLAVSQETQYF. CDR3 DNA: TGTGCCAGTAGTCTCTCGAGACTAGCGGTTTCCCAAGAGACCCAGTACTTC.

The V gene is TRBV2, the J gene TRBJ1-2; no clear D gene. Germline loops: CDR1 SNHLY, CDR2 FYNNEI. Trimming stripped 4 bases from V and 4 bases from J, with 10 bases between. The CDR3 totals 13 residues. The CDR3 loop reads CASSVVGSYGYTF. CDR3 bases: TGTGCCAGCAGTGTGGTCGGGTCCTATGGCTACACCTTC.

V is TRBV6-1 and J is TRBJ2-7; a possible D gene is TRBD1 (6 bases). The V gene's germline CDR1 is MNHNS and CDR2 SASEGT. Trimming pared 3 bases from V and 4 bases from J, leaving 16 bases between. This CDR3 comprises 15 residues. CDR3 sequence: CASSDLQGIQYEQYF. For the CDR3, the DNA is TGTGCCAGCAGTGATCTACAGGGAATCCAGTACGAGCAGTACTTC.

The chain is built from TRBV11-2 and TRBJ2-7; 11 bases map to TRBD1. Germline-derived CDR1 and CDR2 are SGHAT and FQNNGV. J gave up 4 bases and V 1 base, and 3 bases lay outside the gene matches. The CDR3 extends over 15 amino acids. The CDR3 nucleotides are TGTGCCAGCAGCTTAGGAGGGACAGGGGGGTACGAGCAGTACTTC. Amino acids: CASSLGGTGGYEQYF.

The chain combines TRBV9 with TRBJ2-3, with D perhaps given as TRBD1 or TRBD2 (5 bases each). CDR3 length: 14 amino acids. The V gene's germline CDR1 is SGDLS and CDR2 YYNGEE. V gave up 4 bases and J gave up 2 bases, with 11 bases separating them. Here the CDR3 reads CASSPGASTDTQYF. Written as DNA, the CDR3 is TGTGCCAGCAGCCCCGGGGCCTCCACAGATACGCAGTATTTT.

This rearrangement joins TRBV28 to TRBJ1-4; D not resolved. This CDR3 is 16 amino acids long. V lost 0 bases and J 1 base, leaving 9 bases between the germline ends. Looked up from germline, CDR1 is MDHEN and CDR2 is SYDVKM. This chain's CDR3 is CASSLWGEGTNEKLFF. The CDR3 DNA reads as TGTGCCAGCAGTTTATGGGGAGAGGGAACTAATGAAAAACTGTTTTTT.

The rearrangement links TRBV10-3 to TRBJ2-7; 7 nucleotides match TRBD2. The CDR3 consists of 14 residues. With 3 bases clipped from V and 3 bases from J, the junction kept 5 bases outside the gene matches. Germline V gene data show CDR1 as ENHRY and CDR2 as SYGVKD. CDR3 coding DNA: TGTGCCATCAGTGACGGACTAGGGGACTACGAGCAGTACTTC. It yields the protein CAISDGLGDYEQYF.

The chain employs TRBV6-6 and TRBJ2-1; 9 bases are shared with TRBD2. This CDR3 contains 16 residues. Germline values: CDR1 MNHNY, CDR2 SVGAGI (reference sequence). V lost 2 bases to trimming and J lost 4 bases; unmatched junction nucleotides: 6. CDR3 sequence reads: CASSYRLGLAYNEQFF. In DNA, the CDR3 is TGTGCCAGCAGTTACCGTCTGGGACTAGCTTACAATGAGCAGTTCTTC.